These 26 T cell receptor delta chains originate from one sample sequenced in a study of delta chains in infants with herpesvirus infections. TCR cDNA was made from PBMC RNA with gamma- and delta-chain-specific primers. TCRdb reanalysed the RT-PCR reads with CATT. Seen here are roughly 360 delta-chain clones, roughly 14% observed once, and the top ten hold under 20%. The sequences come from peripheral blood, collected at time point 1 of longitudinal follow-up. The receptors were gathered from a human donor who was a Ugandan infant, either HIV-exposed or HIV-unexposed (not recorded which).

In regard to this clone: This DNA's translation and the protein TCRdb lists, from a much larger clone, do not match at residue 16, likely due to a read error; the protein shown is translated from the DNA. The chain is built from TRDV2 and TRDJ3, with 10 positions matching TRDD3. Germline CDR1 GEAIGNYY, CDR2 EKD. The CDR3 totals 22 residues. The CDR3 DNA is TGTGCCTGTGACACCGCCTCGTACTGGGGGATTCAAAGCTCCTGGGGCACCCGACAGATGTTTTTC. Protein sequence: CACDTASYWGIQSSWGTRQMFF.

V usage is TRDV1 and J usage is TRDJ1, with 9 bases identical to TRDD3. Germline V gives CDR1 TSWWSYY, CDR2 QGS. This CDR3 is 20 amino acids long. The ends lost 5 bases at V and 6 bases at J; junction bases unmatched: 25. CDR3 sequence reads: CALGNPLRAPTSGDTNKLIF. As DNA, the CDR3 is TGTGCTCTTGGGAACCCCCTCCGGGCTCCTACTTCTGGGGATACGAATAAACTCATCTTT.

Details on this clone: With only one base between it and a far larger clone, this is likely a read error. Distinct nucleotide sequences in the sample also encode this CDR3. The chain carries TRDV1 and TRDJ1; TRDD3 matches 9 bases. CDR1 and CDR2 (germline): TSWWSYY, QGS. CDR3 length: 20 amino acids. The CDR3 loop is CALGELAVGGIPAYTDKLIF. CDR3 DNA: TGTGCTCTCGGGGAACTAGCAGTGGGGGGGATACCCGCTTACACCGATAAACTCATCTTT.

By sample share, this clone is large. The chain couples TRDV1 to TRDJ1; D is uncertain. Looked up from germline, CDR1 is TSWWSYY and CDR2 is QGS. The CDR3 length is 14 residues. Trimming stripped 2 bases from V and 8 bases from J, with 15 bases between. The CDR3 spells CALGELIASGKLIF. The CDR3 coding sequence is TGTGCTCTTGGGGAATTAATCGCCTCCGGGAAACTCATCTTT.

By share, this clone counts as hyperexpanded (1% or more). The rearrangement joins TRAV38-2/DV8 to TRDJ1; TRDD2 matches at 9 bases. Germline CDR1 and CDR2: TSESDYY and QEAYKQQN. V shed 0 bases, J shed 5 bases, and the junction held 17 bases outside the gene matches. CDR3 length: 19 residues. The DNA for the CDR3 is TGTGCTTATAGGAGCGCGTGGTCCTTCCTACGTCCGACTGGAGATAAACTCATCTTT. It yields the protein CAYRSAWSFLRPTGDKLIF.

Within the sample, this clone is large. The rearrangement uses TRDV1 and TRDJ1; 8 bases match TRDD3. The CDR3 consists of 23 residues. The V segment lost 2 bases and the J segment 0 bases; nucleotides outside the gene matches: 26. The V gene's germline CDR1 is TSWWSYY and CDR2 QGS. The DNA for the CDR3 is TGTGCTCTTGGGGAATCCCACCACCTGGACCCTCAGACTGGGGGTCCGTACACCGATAAACTCATCTTT. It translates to CALGESHHLDPQTGGPYTDKLIF.

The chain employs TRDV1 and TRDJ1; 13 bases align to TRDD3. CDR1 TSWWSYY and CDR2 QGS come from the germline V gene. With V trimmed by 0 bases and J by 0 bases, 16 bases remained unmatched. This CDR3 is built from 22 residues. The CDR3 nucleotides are TGTGCTCTTGGGGAACTCATACCTACCTACTGGGGGATACGAGCGTACACCGATAAACTCATCTTT. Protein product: CALGELIPTYWGIRAYTDKLIF.

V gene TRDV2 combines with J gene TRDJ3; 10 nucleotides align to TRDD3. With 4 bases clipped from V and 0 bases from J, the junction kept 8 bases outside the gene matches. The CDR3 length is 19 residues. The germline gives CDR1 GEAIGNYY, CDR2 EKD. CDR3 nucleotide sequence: TGTGCCTGTGAGTACTGGGGGATTCAAAGCTCCTGGGACACCCGACAGATGTTTTTC. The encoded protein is CACEYWGIQSSWDTRQMFF.

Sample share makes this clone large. The CDR3 coding sequence is TGTGCTCTTGGGTACTACGAGTCTGGGCCCCACACCGATAAACTCATCTTT. Protein: CALGYYESGPHTDKLIF. This sequence joins TRDV1 and TRDJ1; a possible D gene is TRDD3 (5 bases). Germline CDR1 reads TSWWSYY; CDR2 reads QGS. The CDR3 totals 17 residues. The ends were cut back, 5 bases at V and 0 bases at J, with 19 bases in the middle.

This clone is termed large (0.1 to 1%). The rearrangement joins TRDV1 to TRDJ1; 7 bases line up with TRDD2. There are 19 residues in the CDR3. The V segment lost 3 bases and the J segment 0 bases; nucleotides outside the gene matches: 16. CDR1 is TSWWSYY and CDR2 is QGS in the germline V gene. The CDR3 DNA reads TGTGCTCTTGGGGAGTTCCTACCCAAGGCACGATGGTACACCGATAAACTCATCTTT. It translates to CALGEFLPKARWYTDKLIF.

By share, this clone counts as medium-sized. As DNA, the CDR3 is TGTGCTCTTGGGGAAAGGCTTCCTACGATTGTACTGGGGGATACGGGGAGACTTGGTTTTAACACCGATAAACTCATCTTT. The encoded protein is CALGERLPTIVLGDTGRLGFNTDKLIF. V usage is TRDV1 and J usage is TRDJ1; 13 bases align to TRDD3. This CDR3 region has 27 residues. J was trimmed by 0 bases and V by 2 bases; bases with no gene match: 33. Germline CDR1 TSWWSYY, CDR2 QGS.

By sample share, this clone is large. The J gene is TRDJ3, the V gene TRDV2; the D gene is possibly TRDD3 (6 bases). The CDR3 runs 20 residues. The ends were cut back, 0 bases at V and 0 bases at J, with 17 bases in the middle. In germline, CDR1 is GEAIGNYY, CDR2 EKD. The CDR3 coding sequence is TGTGCCTGTGACACCGGATGGGGGTCGACAAGCTCCTGGGACACCCGACAGATGTTTTTC. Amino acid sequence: CACDTGWGSTSSWDTRQMFF.

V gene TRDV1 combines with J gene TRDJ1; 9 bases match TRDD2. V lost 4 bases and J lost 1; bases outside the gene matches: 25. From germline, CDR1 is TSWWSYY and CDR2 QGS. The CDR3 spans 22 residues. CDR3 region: CALGAKPPSYSRLGKLTDKLIF. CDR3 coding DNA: TGTGCTCTTGGGGCAAAACCCCCTTCCTACAGTCGACTGGGGAAACTCACCGATAAACTCATCTTT.

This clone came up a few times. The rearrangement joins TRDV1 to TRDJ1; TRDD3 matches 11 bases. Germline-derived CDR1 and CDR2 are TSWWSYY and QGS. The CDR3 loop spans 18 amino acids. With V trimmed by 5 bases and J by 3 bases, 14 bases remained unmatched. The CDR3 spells CALGSTSVLGDSADKLIF. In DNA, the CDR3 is TGTGCTCTTGGGTCGACTTCCGTACTGGGGGATAGCGCCGATAAACTCATCTTT.

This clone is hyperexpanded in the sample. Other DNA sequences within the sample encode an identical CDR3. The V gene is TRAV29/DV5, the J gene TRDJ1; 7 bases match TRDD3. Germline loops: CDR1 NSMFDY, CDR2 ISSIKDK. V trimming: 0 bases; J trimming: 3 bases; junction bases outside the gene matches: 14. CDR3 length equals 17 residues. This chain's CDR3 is CAASAVVPGGLPDKLIF. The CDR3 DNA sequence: TGTGCAGCAAGCGCGGTAGTTCCTGGGGGCCTCCCCGATAAACTCATCTTT.

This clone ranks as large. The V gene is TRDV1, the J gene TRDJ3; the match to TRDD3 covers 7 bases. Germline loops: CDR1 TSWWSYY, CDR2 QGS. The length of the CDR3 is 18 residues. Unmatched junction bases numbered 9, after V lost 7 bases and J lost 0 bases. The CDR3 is CALAVLGASSWDTRQMFF. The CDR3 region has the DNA TGTGCTCTTGCCGTTCTGGGGGCTAGCTCCTGGGACACCCGACAGATGTTTTTC.

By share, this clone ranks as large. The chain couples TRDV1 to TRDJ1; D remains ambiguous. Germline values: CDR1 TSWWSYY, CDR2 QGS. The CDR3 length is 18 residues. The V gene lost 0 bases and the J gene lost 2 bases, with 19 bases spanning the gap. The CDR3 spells CALGELGPGVLKTDKLIF. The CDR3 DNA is TGTGCTCTTGGGGAACTGGGGCCCGGAGTGTTGAAGACCGATAAACTCATCTTT.

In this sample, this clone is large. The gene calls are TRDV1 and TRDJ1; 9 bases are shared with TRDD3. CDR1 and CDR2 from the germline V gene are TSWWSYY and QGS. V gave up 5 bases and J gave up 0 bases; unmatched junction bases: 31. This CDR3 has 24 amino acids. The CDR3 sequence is CALGNPLRAPTSGDTRSYTDKLIF. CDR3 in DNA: TGTGCTCTTGGGAACCCCCTCCGGGCTCCTACTTCTGGGGATACGCGTTCATACACCGATAAACTCATCTTT.

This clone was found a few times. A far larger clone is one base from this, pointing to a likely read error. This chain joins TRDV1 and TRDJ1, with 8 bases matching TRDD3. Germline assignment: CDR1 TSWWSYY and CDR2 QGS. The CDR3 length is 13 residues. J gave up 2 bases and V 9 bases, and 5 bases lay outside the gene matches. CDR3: CALLLGGTDKLIF. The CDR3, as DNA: TGTGCTCTGCTACTGGGGGGGACCGATAAACTCATCTTT.

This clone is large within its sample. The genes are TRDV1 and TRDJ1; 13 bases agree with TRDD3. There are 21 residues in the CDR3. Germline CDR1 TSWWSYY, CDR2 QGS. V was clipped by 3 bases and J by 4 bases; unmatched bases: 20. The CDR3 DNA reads TGTGCTCTTGGGGACCGATTCCTATCCAGTACTGGGGGATACGCGGGCGATAAACTCATCTTT. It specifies CALGDRFLSSTGGYAGDKLIF.

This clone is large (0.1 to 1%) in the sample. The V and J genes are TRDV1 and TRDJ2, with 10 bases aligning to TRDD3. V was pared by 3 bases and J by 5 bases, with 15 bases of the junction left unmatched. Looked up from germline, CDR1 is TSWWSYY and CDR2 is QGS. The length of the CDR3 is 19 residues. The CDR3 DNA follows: TGTGCTCTTGGGGAGTTTGTGACTTACTGGGGGATTCTCACAGCACAACTCTTCTTT. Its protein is CALGEFVTYWGILTAQLFF.

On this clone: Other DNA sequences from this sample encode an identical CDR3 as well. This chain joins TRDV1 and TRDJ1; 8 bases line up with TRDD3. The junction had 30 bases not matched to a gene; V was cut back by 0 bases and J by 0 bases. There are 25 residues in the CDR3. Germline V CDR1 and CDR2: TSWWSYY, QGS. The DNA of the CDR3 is TGTGCTCTTGGGGAACTAGTCTTTCCACGCGGGCACTGGGGGTATAGTCCTCAGTACACCGATAAACTCATCTTT. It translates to CALGELVFPRGHWGYSPQYTDKLIF.

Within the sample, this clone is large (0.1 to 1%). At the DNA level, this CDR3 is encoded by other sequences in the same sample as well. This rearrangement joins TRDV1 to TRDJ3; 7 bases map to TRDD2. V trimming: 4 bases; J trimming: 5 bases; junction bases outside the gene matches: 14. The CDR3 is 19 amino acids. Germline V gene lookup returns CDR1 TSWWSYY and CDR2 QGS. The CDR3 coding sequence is TGTGCTCTTGGGGCCGACCTTCCTCGGGATTCGGGGGACACCCGACAGATGTTTTTC. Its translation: CALGADLPRDSGDTRQMFF.

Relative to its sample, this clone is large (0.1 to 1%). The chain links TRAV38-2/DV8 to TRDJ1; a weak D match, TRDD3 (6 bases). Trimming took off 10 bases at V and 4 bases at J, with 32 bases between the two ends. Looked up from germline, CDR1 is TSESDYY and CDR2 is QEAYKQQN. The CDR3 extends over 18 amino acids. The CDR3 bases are TGTGCTGTGGGGCCTCCCCGGACGGACCTTTTGGGGGGCGATAAACTCATCTTT. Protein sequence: CAVGPPRTDLLGGDKLIF.

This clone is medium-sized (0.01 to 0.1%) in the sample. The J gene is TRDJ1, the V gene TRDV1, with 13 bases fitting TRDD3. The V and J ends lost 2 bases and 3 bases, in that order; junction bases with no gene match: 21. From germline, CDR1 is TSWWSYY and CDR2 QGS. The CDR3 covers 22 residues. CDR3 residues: CALGEMTESKLGDTSWADKLIF. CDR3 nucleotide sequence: TGTGCTCTTGGGGAAATGACCGAGAGCAAACTGGGGGATACGAGTTGGGCCGATAAACTCATCTTT.

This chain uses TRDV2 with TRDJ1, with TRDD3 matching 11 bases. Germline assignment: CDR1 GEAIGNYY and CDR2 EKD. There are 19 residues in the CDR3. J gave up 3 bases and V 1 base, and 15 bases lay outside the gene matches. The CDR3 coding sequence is TGTGCCTGTGACACACAGCGACGTGGGGTTGGGGGATACGCCGATAAACTCATCTTT. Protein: CACDTQRRGVGGYADKLIF.